This T cell receptor (beta chain) was documented in a study of T cell repertoires in cytomegalovirus infection. Study summary: Researchers turned to recently identified HLA-C-restricted CMV epitopes as well as well-studied HLA-B-restricted ones. Carrying CMV and the relevant HLA type showed in public TCR beta signatures. Study observations and caveats: Carriers of CMV and the relevant HLA type were discriminated by public TCR beta frequency.

TCRdb independently ran MiXCR on the reads; one entry per CDR3 protein. Among 900,000 to 950,000 distinct CDR3 sequences listed, roughly 30% were seen once. The CDR3 extends over 14 amino acids. The germline V gene encodes CDR1 SGHVS and CDR2 FQNEAQ. V gave up 5 bases and J gave up 2 bases, with 9 bases separating them. This clonotype was seen at least ten times. The antigen is not known. The chain uses TRBV7-8 and TRBJ1-4; D remains unclear. This TCR derives from a human donor in good health (CMV status not recorded). Some clones in this sample may be carry-over from other donors' samples. This sample comprised cultured CD8+ T cells from PBMCs, obtained from culture after CMV antigen stimulation. CDR3 DNA sequence: TGTGCCAGCAGCCTTGGACGGACTAATGAAAAACTGTTTTTT. Its translation: CASSLGRTNEKLFF.